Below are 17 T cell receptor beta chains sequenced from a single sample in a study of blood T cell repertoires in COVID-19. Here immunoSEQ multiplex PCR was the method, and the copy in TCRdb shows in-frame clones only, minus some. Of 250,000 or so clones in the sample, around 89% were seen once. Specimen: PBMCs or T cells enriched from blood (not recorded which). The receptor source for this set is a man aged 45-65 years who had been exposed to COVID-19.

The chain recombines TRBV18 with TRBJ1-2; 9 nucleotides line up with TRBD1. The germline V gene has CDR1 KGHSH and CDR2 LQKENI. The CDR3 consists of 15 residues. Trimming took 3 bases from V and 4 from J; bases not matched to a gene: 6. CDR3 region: CASSPGTGLRYGYTF. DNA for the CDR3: TGTGCCAGCTCACCCGGGACAGGGTTGCGCTATGGCTACACCTTC.

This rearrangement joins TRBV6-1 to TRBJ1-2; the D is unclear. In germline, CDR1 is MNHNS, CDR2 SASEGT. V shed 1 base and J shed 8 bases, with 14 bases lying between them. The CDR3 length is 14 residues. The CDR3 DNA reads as TGTGCCAGCAGTGAAGGTACCAGCCGGCGGGGCTACACCTTC. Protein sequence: CASSEGTSRRGYTF.

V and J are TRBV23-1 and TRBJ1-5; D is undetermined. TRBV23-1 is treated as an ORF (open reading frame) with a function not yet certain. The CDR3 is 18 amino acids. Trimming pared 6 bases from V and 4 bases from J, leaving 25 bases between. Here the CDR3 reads CASRTLGDGRKNNQPQHF. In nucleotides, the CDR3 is TGCGCCAGCAGAACCCTCGGTGATGGGCGCAAGAATAATCAGCCCCAGCATTTT.

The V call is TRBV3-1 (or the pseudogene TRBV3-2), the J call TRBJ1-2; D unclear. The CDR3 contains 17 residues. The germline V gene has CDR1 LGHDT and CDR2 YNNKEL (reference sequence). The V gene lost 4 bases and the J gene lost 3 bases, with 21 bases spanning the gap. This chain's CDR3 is CASSPRATAPWDYGYTF. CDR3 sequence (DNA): TGTGCCAGCAGCCCTCGCGCCACAGCCCCCTGGGACTATGGCTACACCTTC.

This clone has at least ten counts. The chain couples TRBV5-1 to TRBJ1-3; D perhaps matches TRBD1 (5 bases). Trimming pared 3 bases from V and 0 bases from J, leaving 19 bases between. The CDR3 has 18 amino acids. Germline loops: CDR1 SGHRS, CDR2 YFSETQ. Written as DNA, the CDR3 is TGCGCCAGCAGCTCCCGGGGGTCGACACCGAGCTCTGGAAACACCATATATTTT. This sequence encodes CASSSRGSTPSSGNTIYF. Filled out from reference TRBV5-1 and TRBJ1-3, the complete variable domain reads KAGVTQTPRYLIKTRGQQVTLSCSPISGHRSVSWYQQTPGQGLQFLFEYFSETQRNKGNFPGRFSGRQFSNSRSEMNVSTLELGDSALYLCASSSRGSTPSSGNTIYFGEGSWLTVV.

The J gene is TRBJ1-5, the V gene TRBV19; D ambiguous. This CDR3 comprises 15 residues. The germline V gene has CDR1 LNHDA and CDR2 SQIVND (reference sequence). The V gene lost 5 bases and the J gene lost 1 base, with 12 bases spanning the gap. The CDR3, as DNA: TGTGCCAGTAGTCCCTGGCTCGTGAGCAATCAGCCCCAGCATTTT. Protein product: CASSPWLVSNQPQHF.

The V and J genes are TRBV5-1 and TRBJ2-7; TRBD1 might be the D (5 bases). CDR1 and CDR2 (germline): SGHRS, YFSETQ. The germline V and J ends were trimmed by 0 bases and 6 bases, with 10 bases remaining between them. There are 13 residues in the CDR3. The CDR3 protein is CASSLEGSAEQYV. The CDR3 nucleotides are TGCGCCAGCAGCTTGGAGGGGTCCGCCGAGCAGTACGTC.

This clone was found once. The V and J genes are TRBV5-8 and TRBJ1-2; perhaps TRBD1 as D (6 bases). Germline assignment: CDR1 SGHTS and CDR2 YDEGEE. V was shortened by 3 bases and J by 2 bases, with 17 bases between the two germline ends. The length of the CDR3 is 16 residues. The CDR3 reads CASSSALGQRNYGYTF. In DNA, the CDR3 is TGTGCCAGCAGCTCCGCCCTTGGACAGCGAAACTATGGCTACACCTTC.

The CDR3 nucleotides are TGTGCCAGTAGTCCCTACGGGATGCCCGAGAACACTGAAGCTTTCTTT. Translation gives CASSPYGMPENTEAFF. The chain uses TRBV19 and TRBJ1-1; D remains ambiguous. This CDR3 has 16 amino acids. Germline-derived CDR1 and CDR2 are LNHDA and SQIVND (reference sequence). Trimming took off 5 bases at V and 1 base at J, with 17 bases between the two ends.

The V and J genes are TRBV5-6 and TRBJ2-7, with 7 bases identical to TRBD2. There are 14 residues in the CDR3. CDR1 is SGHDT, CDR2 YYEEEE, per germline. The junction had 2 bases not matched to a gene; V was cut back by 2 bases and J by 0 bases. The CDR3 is CASSFGGSSYEQYV. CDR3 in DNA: TGTGCCAGCAGCTTCGGCGGGAGCTCCTACGAGCAGTACGTC.

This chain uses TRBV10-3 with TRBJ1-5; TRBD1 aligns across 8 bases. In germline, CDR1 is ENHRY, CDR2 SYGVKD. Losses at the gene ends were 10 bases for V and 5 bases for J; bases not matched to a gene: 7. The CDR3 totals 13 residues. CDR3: CATTGGYDQPQHF. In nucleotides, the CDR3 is TGTGCCACCACAGGGGGTTACGATCAGCCCCAGCATTTT.

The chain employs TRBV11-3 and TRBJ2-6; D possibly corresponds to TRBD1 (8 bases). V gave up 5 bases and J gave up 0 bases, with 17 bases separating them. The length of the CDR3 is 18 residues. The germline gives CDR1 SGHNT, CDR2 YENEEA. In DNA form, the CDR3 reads TGTGCCAGCAGCCTCAACAGGGGGGGTAGCTCTGGGGCCAACGTCCTGACTTTC. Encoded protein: CASSLNRGGSSGANVLTF.

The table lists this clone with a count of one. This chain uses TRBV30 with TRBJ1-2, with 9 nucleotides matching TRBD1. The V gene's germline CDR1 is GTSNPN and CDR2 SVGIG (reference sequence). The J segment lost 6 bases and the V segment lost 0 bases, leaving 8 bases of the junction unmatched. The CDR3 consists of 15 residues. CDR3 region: CAWSVLWDRVNGYTF. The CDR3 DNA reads TGTGCCTGGAGTGTACTTTGGGACAGGGTGAATGGCTACACCTTC. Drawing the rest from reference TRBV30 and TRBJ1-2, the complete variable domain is SQTIHQWPATLVQPVGSPLSLECTVEGTSNPNLYWYRQAAGRGLQLLFYSVGIGQISSEVPQNLSASRPQDRQFILSSKKLLLSDSGFYLCAWSVLWDRVNGYTFGSGTRLTVV.

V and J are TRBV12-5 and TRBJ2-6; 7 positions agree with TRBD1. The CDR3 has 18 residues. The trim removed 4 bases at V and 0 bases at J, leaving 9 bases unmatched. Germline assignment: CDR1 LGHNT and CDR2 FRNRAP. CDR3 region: CASGSPPGQNSGANVLTF. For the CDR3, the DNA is TGTGCTAGTGGTTCGCCACCGGGACAGAACTCTGGGGCCAACGTCCTGACTTTC.

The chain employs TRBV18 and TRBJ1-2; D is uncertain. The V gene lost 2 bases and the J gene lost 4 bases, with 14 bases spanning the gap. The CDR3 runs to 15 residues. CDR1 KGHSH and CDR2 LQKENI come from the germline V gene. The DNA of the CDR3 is TGTGCCAGCTCACCATTAGATAGTAGTGCCTATGGCTACACCTTC. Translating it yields CASSPLDSSAYGYTF.

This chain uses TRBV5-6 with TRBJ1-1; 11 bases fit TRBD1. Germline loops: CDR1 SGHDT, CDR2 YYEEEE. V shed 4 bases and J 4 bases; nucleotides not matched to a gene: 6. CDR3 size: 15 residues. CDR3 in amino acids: CASSGDRGKSTEAFF. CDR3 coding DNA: TGTGCCAGCAGCGGGGACAGGGGGAAGTCCACTGAAGCTTTCTTT.

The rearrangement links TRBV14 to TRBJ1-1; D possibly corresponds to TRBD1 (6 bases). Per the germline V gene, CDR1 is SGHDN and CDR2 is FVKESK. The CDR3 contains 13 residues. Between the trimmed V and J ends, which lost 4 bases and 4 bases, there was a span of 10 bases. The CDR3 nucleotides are TGTGCCAGCAGCCTGGGGGCTGGCACTGAAGCTTTCTTT. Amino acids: CASSLGAGTEAFF.